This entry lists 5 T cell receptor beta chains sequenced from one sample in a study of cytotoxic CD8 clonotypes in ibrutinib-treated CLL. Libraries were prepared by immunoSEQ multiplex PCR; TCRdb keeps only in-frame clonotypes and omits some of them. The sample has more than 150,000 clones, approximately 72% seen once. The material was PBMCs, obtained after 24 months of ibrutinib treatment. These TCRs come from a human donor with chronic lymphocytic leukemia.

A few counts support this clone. The CDR3 sequence is CASSLVGATNEKLFF. The DNA for the CDR3 is TGCGCCAGCAGCTTGGTCGGGGCAACTAATGAAAAACTGTTTTTT. The chain carries TRBV5-1 and TRBJ1-4; no firm D call. The CDR3 runs 15 residues. Trimming removed 0 bases at V and 0 bases at J, with 6 bases between. The V gene's germline CDR1 is SGHRS and CDR2 YFSETQ.

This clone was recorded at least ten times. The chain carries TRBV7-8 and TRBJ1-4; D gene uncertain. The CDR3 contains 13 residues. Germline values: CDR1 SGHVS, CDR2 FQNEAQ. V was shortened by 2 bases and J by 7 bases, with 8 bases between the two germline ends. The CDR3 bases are TGTGCCAGCAGCTTAAGGCGTATTGAAAAACTGTTTTTT. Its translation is CASSLRRIEKLFF.

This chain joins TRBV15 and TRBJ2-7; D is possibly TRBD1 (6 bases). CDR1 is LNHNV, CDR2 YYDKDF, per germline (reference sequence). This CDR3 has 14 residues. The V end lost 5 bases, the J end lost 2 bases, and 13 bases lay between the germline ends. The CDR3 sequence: CATSPLDRTYEQYF. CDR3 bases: TGTGCCACCAGCCCATTAGACAGGACCTACGAGCAGTACTTC.

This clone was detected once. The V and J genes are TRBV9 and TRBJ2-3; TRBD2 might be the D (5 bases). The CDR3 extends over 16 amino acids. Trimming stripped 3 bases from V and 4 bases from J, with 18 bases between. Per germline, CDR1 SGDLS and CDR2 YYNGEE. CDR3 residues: CASSARLASFADTQYF. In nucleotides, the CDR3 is TGTGCCAGCAGCGCGCGGCTGGCTAGCTTTGCAGATACGCAGTATTTT.

In nucleotides, the CDR3 is TGTGCCAGTAGTATGCCAGGGGGTATCGAGGTTGGCTATGGCTACACCTTC. Translating gives CASSMPGGIEVGYGYTF. The chain has TRBV19 and TRBJ1-2, with 7 bases identical to TRBD1. V gave up 3 bases and J gave up 4 bases; unmatched junction bases: 14. Per germline, CDR1 LNHDA and CDR2 SQIVND (reference sequence). The CDR3 totals 17 residues.